The 17 T cell receptor beta chains below all came from one sample that was sequenced in a study of radiation and T cells in renal cell carcinoma. Stated time point: baseline pretreatment blood. Treatment meaning: 15 Gy SBRT to primary tumor, nephrectomy 4 weeks later. Libraries were prepared by immunoSEQ multiplex PCR; TCRdb keeps only in-frame clonotypes and omits some of them. The sample includes about 130,000 clones, roughly 85% seen only once; the top ten take 3%. The sequences come from blood, collected from a patient whose treatment included radiotherapy and nephrectomy. Receptors originate from a woman aged 60 to 75 with renal cell carcinoma.

V is TRBV5-5 and J is TRBJ2-7; 9 bases are a match to TRBD1. V was pared by 5 bases and J by 2 bases, with 5 bases of the junction left unmatched. Germline CDR1 and CDR2: SGHKS and YYEKEE (reference sequence). The CDR3 sequence is 14 residues long. The chain's CDR3 is CASSFRDRAYEQYF. CDR3 in DNA: TGTGCCAGCAGTTTCCGGGACAGGGCCTACGAGCAGTACTTC.

This sequence joins TRBV9 and TRBJ1-5, with D unresolved. Germline loops: CDR1 SGDLS, CDR2 YYNGEE. V lost 0 bases and J 1 base, leaving 8 bases between the germline ends. The CDR3 length is 15 residues. The CDR3 nucleotides are TGTGCCAGCAGCGTAGGGTCCATGAGCAATCAGCCCCAGCATTTT. Translation: CASSVGSMSNQPQHF.

This clone was recorded a few times. The chain couples TRBV2 to TRBJ1-3; the D is unclear. The CDR3 runs 12 residues. V lost 5 bases and J 2 bases, leaving 4 bases between the germline ends. Germline CDR1 and CDR2: SNHLY and FYNNEI. The CDR3 DNA is TGTGCCAGCAGTCTAGCTGGAAACACCATATATTTT. It specifies CASSLAGNTIYF.

As for this clone: The same CDR3 is also encoded by other DNA sequences in this sample. The rearrangement joins TRBV6-5 to TRBJ2-7; no reliable D call. Germline values: CDR1 MNHEY, CDR2 SVGAGI. The CDR3 runs 11 residues. V was clipped by 3 bases and J by 2 bases, with 2 bases between them. CDR3 in DNA: TGTGCCAGCAGTTATGCCTACGAGCAGTACTTC. Amino acids: CASSYAYEQYF.

As for this clone: Other nucleotide sequences from this sample produce the same CDR3. The CDR3 loop is CASRGTGIEKLFF. In DNA, the CDR3 is TGTGCCAGCAGGGGGACAGGGATTGAAAAACTGTTTTTT. The chain combines TRBV6-5 with TRBJ1-4; 9 nucleotides agree with TRBD1. Germline-derived CDR1 and CDR2 are MNHEY and SVGAGI. The CDR3 consists of 13 residues. The trim removed 6 bases at V and 7 bases at J, leaving 3 bases unmatched.

To note about this clone: The conserved final phenylalanine or tryptophan is absent from the CDR3, which likely points to a read error. It is unclear where the CDR3 begins or ends on the DNA, so no DNA is shown, and the CDR3 is as TCRdb lists it. The gene calls are TRBV6-1 and TRBJ2-7. The CDR3 length equals 10 residues, ends included. Germline V gives CDR1 MNHNS, CDR2 SASEGT. CDR3 region: CASSEKRDPS.

The chain has TRBV6-5 and TRBJ2-5, with 7 nucleotides matching TRBD1. The germline V gene has CDR1 MNHEY and CDR2 SVGAGI. The J segment lost 5 bases and the V segment lost 6 bases, leaving 6 bases of the junction unmatched. This CDR3 has 13 amino acids. The CDR3 DNA reads as TGTGCCAGCAGAAAGACAGGGCGGGAGACCCAGTACTTC. This codes for CASRKTGRETQYF.

The V call is TRBV9, the J call TRBJ2-2, with 7 bases identical to TRBD1. The V gene's germline CDR1 is SGDLS and CDR2 YYNGEE. Trimming cost V 0 bases and J 4 bases; bases outside gene matches: 6. CDR3 size: 16 residues. CDR3 sequence (DNA): TGTGCCAGCAGCGTAGAGGGGACAGAGCTCACCGGGGAGCTGTTTTTT. Translating it yields CASSVEGTELTGELFF.

V usage is TRBV5-4 and J usage is TRBJ1-6; 7 bases are shared with TRBD1. J lost 7 bases, V lost 2 bases, and 9 bases had no gene match. Germline V CDR1 and CDR2: SGHNT, YYREEE (reference sequence). The CDR3 loop spans 16 amino acids. The CDR3, as DNA: TGTGCCAGCAGCTTAGGAGGGGGCGCCGGGAATTCACCCCTCCACTTT. Protein: CASSLGGGAGNSPLHF.

V and J are TRBV5-1 and TRBJ2-7; 7 nucleotides line up with TRBD1. This CDR3 spans 19 amino acids. The germline gives CDR1 SGHRS, CDR2 YFSETQ. The junction had 23 bases not matched to a gene; V was cut back by 2 bases and J by 6 bases. The DNA for the CDR3 is TGCGCCAGCAGCTTAAGCCTCATTTCACAGGGGCGGTGGTCCGGCGAGCAGTACTTC. Amino acid sequence: CASSLSLISQGRWSGEQYF.

In its sample, this clone was seen a few times. The rearrangement links TRBV7-9 to TRBJ1-3, with TRBD1 matching 11 bases. Germline V CDR1 and CDR2: SEHNR, FQNEAQ (reference sequence). The CDR3 loop spans 16 amino acids. After removal of 3 bases from V and 2 bases from J, the junction contained 3 bases not matched to a gene. The CDR3 bases are TGTGCCAGCAGCTTTGGGACAGGGGGAGCTGGAAACACCATATATTTT. Protein product: CASSFGTGGAGNTIYF.

This chain links TRBV10-3 with TRBJ2-2; D ambiguous. The germline CDR1 and CDR2 sequences are ENHRY and SYGVKD. V was cut by 8 bases and J by 0 bases, with 10 bases left in between. The CDR3 contains 14 residues. CDR3 residues: CAISRPTNTGELFF. DNA for the CDR3: TGTGCCATCTCAAGACCCACGAACACCGGGGAGCTGTTTTTT.

The chain employs TRBV7-6 and TRBJ2-5, with D perhaps matching TRBD1 (6 bases). V was cut by 5 bases and J by 2 bases, with 12 bases left in between. This CDR3 region has 14 residues. CDR1 is SGHVS and CDR2 is FNYEAQ in the germline V gene. CDR3 residues: CASSRTGLQETQYF. The CDR3 DNA sequence: TGTGCCAGCAGCCGCACAGGGTTACAAGAGACCCAGTACTTC.

This clone was observed once. The genes are TRBV5-1 and TRBJ2-2; TRBD2 is a possible D gene (6 bases). The CDR3 is made up of 15 amino acids. V lost 0 bases and J lost 6, with 12 bases in between. Germline V gene lookup returns CDR1 SGHRS and CDR2 YFSETQ. CDR3 sequence: CASSLDSGLAGELFF. The CDR3 DNA sequence: TGCGCCAGCAGCTTGGATTCGGGACTGGCCGGGGAGCTGTTTTTT.

The chain has TRBV5-4 and TRBJ1-1, with TRBD1 matching 7 bases. Germline-derived CDR1 and CDR2 are SGHNT and YYREEE (reference sequence). The CDR3 sequence is 15 residues long. Losses at the gene ends were 2 bases for V and 4 bases for J; bases not matched to a gene: 8. This CDR3 is CASSLAGTVGTEAFF. The CDR3 region has the DNA TGTGCCAGCAGCTTAGCCGGGACAGTCGGCACTGAAGCTTTCTTT. Full variable domain (missing parts from reference TRBV5-4 and TRBJ1-1): ETGVTQSPTHLIKTRGQQVTLRCSSQSGHNTVSWYQQALGQGPQFIFQYYREEENGRGNFPPRFSGLQFPNYSSELNVNALELDDSALYLCASSLAGTVGTEAFFGQGTRLTVV.

The genes are TRBV7-9 and TRBJ2-2; 7 bases map to TRBD2. Losses at the gene ends were 3 bases for V and 7 bases for J; bases not matched to a gene: 11. The germline gives CDR1 SEHNR, CDR2 FQNEAQ (reference sequence). This CDR3 spans 16 amino acids. For the CDR3, the DNA is TGTGCCAGCAGCTTTAGCTACGGACTAGTAGGCGGGGAGCTGTTTTTT. This gives the protein CASSFSYGLVGGELFF.

The J gene is TRBJ2-3, the V gene TRBV10-2; D call uncertain. CDR3 length equals 11 residues. Per germline, CDR1 WSHSY and CDR2 SAAADI. Between the trimmed V and J ends, which lost 6 bases and 2 bases, there was a span of 3 bases. The CDR3 sequence is CASSATDTQYF. The CDR3 DNA sequence: TGCGCCAGCAGCGCCACAGATACGCAGTATTTT.